The clone carrying this T cell receptor beta chain was counted only a few times. Its antigen is still unknown. This PCR relied on a set of 60 Vbeta primers and 13 Jbeta primers. The table came from immunoSEQ multiplex PCR; TCRdb's copy has only in-frame clones and leaves some out. The sample yields about 96,000 clones, around 74% seen once. This sample is drawn from a study of cytomegalovirus exposure and HLA in healthy donors. Findings of the study overall: Cytomegalovirus-associated TCR beta chains were listed, numbering 150 to 200.

Sequencing was carried out using PBMCs. This clonotype originated in a man aged 50 to 59 in good health and CMV-seropositive.

The CDR3 loop reads CASLAAGLRKAFF. In DNA form, the CDR3 reads TGTGCCAGCCTCGCCGCGGGACTTAGAAAAGCTTTCTTT. This rearrangement joins TRBV5-5 to TRBJ1-1, with TRBD1 as a possible D gene (5 bases). Germline loops: CDR1 SGHKS, CDR2 YYEKEE (reference sequence). V was shortened by 7 bases and J by 9 bases, with 19 bases between the two germline ends. This CDR3 has 13 amino acids.